These 12 T cell receptor beta chains were sequenced from one sample in a study of shared clonotypes between healthy human individuals. Selected positively for CCR7 and CD45RO-negative, naive CD8 cells excluded terminally differentiated effector memory CD45RA+ cells. The repertoire was sequenced with immunoSEQ multiplex PCR; TCRdb's copy has only in-frame clones and lacks some. This sample has roughly 650,000 clones; roughly 96% occur once, and the top ten carry approximately 0.1%. The specimen was naive CD8+ T cells sorted from blood. The receptors derive from a woman aged 30 to 39 in good health.

A few counts support this clone. Distinct nucleotide sequences in the sample also encode this CDR3. The chain is built from TRBV5-6 and TRBJ2-7; 10 nucleotides line up with TRBD1. Losses at the gene ends were 4 bases for V and 2 bases for J; bases not matched to a gene: 3. The CDR3 runs 14 residues. Germline V gene sequence: CDR1 SGHDT, CDR2 YYEEEE. CDR3 in amino acids: CASSPGTGAYEQYF. CDR3 sequence (DNA): TGTGCCAGCAGCCCCGGGACAGGGGCCTACGAGCAGTACTTC.

The V gene is TRBV6-5, the J gene TRBJ1-2; D not certain. There are 14 residues in the CDR3. Germline CDR1 MNHEY, CDR2 SVGAGI. V was trimmed by 0 bases and J by 6 bases, leaving 11 bases between them. This CDR3 is CASSYSRGHDGYTF. In DNA form, the CDR3 reads TGTGCCAGCAGTTACTCGCGCGGGCACGATGGCTACACCTTC.

J is TRBJ2-3 and V is TRBV7-3; D could derive from TRBD1 or TRBD2 (5 bases each). CDR1 is SGHTA and CDR2 is FQGTGA in the germline V gene. Trimming left V 5 bases short and J 2 bases short, with 17 bases between. This CDR3 has 16 amino acids. In DNA form, the CDR3 reads TGTGCCAGCAGCAATATTAGGGACGGACCCACAGATACGCAGTATTTT. This encodes CASSNIRDGPTDTQYF.

The chain couples TRBV6-6 to TRBJ1-5; D remains ambiguous. The CDR3 totals 12 residues. Trimming stripped 6 bases from V and 6 bases from J, with 9 bases between. CDR1 is MNHNY and CDR2 is SVGAGI in the germline V gene (reference sequence). The CDR3 region has the DNA TGTGCCAGCAGGGAGGCCTTTCAGCCCCAGCATTTT. The encoded protein is CASREAFQPQHF.

The table lists this clone with a count of one. J is TRBJ2-7 and V is TRBV4-2; perhaps TRBD1 as D (6 bases). Germline V gives CDR1 LGHNA, CDR2 YNFKEQ. CDR3 size: 16 residues. V was pared by 3 bases and J by 2 bases, with 17 bases between. The CDR3 is CASSQPRGKTTYEQYF. CDR3 DNA: TGTGCCAGCAGCCAGCCGAGGGGGAAGACCACCTACGAGCAGTACTTC.

The gene calls are TRBV6-5 and TRBJ1-1; D is uncertain. The V gene lost 4 bases and the J gene lost 6 bases, with 12 bases spanning the gap. Germline V gives CDR1 MNHEY, CDR2 SVGAGI. The CDR3 sequence is 13 residues long. The DNA for the CDR3 is TGTGCCAGCAGTTCCGAATGGCCTGCTGAAGCTTTCTTT. It yields the protein CASSSEWPAEAFF.

V is TRBV7-6 and J is TRBJ2-1, with 10 bases matching TRBD2. The CDR3 length is 16 residues. Germline CDR1 and CDR2: SGHVS and FNYEAQ. V dropped 4 bases and J dropped 4; count of bases not matched to a gene: 7. CDR3 nucleotide sequence: TGTGCCAGCAGCTCCCCACTAGCGGGAATTTACAATGAGCAGTTCTTC. This encodes CASSSPLAGIYNEQFF.

Note on this clone: At the DNA level, this CDR3 is encoded by other sequences in the same sample as well. The V call is TRBV27, the J call TRBJ2-1; 9 nucleotides match TRBD2. Trimming cost V 6 bases and J 2 bases; bases outside gene matches: 5. This CDR3 has 15 residues. Germline CDR1 is MNHEY and CDR2 is SMNVEV (reference sequence). Written as DNA, the CDR3 is TGTGCCAGCAGCCTGTTAGCGGGGGCCTACAATGAGCAGTTCTTC. Protein product: CASSLLAGAYNEQFF.

This clone was observed once. The chain joins TRBV7-9 to TRBJ1-6, with a weak D call TRBD1 (6 bases). This CDR3 region has 16 residues. Germline values: CDR1 SEHNR, CDR2 FQNEAQ (reference sequence). Trimming left V 6 bases short and J 0 bases short, with 12 bases between. The CDR3 loop is CASRDTGSSYNSPLHF. The CDR3 DNA reads as TGTGCCAGCAGGGATACAGGGAGCTCCTATAATTCACCCCTCCACTTT.

This clone was recorded once. The chain carries TRBV5-1 and TRBJ2-7; D is unresolved. V was shortened by 3 bases and J by 7 bases, with 14 bases between the two germline ends. CDR1 and CDR2 (germline): SGHRS, YFSETQ. The CDR3 sequence is 13 residues long. In nucleotides, the CDR3 is TGCGCCAGCAGCTCGGGTGAAAGCGTGGAGCAGTACTTC. This sequence encodes CASSSGESVEQYF.

This rearrangement joins TRBV27 to TRBJ1-1; D perhaps matches TRBD1 (5 bases). Germline loops: CDR1 MNHEY, CDR2 SMNVEV (reference sequence). CDR3 length: 13 amino acids. Trimming took 2 bases from V and 3 from J, leaving 7 bases between them. The CDR3 nucleotides are TGTGCCAGCAGTTTACAGGGATACACTGAAGCTTTCTTT. Residues: CASSLQGYTEAFF.

The chain carries TRBV2 and TRBJ2-7, with D tentatively TRBD1 (6 bases). V lost 8 bases to trimming and J lost 4 bases, with 15 bases between them. The CDR3 has 13 residues. Germline-derived CDR1 and CDR2 are SNHLY and FYNNEI. CDR3 DNA sequence: TGTGCCAGCGGAGGACAGCCTACGTACGAGCAGTACTTC. Amino acid sequence: CASGGQPTYEQYF.